This T cell receptor (beta chain) was sequenced for a study of blood T cells in healthy people across ages. Together with a sample-barcoded 5' primer, a J-beta primer mix was included in a second PCR lasting roughly 6 to 12 cycles. Each CDR3 protein gets one entry after TCRdb re-called the 5' RACE reads with MiXCR. The sample includes roughly 800,000 distinct CDR3 sequences, 20% to 30% of them seen just once. This CDR3 has 19 residues. CDR1 and CDR2 from the germline V gene are SGHTA and FQGNSA. With V trimmed by 5 bases and J by 2 bases, 11 bases remained unmatched. The data also belong to a second study, concerning T cells of mothers and their children. That study reports: Over 8.5 million reads per mother and about 3 million per child were obtained.

The TCR sequence derives from a boy younger than 18 in good health. The sequenced sample consisted of blood. This chain links TRBV7-2 with TRBJ2-2, with 13 nucleotides matching TRBD2. Here the CDR3 reads CASSKLRTSGGLNTGELFF. The CDR3 DNA is TGTGCCAGCAGCAAACTCAGGACTAGCGGGGGCCTTAACACCGGGGAGCTGTTTTTT.